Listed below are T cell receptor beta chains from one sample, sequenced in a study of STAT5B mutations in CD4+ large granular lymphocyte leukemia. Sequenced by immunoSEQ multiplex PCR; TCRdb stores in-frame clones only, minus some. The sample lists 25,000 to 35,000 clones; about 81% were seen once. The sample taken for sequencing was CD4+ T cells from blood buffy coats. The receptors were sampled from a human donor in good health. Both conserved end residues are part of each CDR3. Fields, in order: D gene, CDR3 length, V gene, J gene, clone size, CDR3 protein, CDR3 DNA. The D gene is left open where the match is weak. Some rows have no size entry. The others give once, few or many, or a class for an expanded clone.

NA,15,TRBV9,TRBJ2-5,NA,CASSVSTGPQETQYF,TGTGCCAGCAGCGTGTCGACGGGTCCACAAGAGACCCAGTACTTC
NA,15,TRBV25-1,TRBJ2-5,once,CASTHTRGSQETQYF,TGTGCCAGCACCCACACGAGGGGAAGTCAAGAGACCCAGTACTTC
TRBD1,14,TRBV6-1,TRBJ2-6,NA,CASTTGAGANVLTF,TGTGCCAGCACTACAGGGGCTGGGGCCAACGTCCTGACTTTC
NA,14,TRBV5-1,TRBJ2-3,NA,CASSLGDSTDTQYF,TGCGCCAGCAGCTTGGGGGATAGCACAGATACGCAGTATTTT
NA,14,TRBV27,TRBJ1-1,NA,CASIMGHGSAEAFF,TGTGCCAGCATCATGGGACACGGAAGCGCTGAAGCTTTCTTT
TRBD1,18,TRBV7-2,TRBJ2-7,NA,CASSLGSSRTGLAYEQYF,TGTGCCAGCAGCTTAGGTTCTTCTCGGACAGGGTTGGCCTACGAGCAGTACTTC
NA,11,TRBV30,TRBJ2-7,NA,CAWSSTGPSNF,TGTGCCTGGAGTTCTACGGGCCCTTCTAACTTC
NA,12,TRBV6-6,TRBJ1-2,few,CASSYGQNGYTF,TGTGCCAGCAGTTACGGGCAGAATGGCTACACCTTC
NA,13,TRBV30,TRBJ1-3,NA,CAWAGNSGNTIYF,TGTGCCTGGGCAGGGAACTCTGGAAACACCATATATTTT
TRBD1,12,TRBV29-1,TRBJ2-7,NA,CSVGTGTGEQYF,TGCAGCGTTGGGACAGGTACGGGGGAGCAGTACTTC
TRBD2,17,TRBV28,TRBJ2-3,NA,CASSLASSGASTDTQYF,TGTGCCAGCAGTTTGGCGTCTAGCGGTGCCTCCACAGATACGCAGTATTTT
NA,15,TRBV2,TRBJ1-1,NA,CASSDLGSMNTEAFF,TGTGCCAGCAGTGACCTGGGCAGTATGAACACTGAAGCTTTCTTT
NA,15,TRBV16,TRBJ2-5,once,CASSQSDAAQETQYF,TGTGCCAGCAGCCAATCAGACGCTGCCCAAGAGACCCAGTACTTC
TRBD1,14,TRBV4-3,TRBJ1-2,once,CASSQEGTDYGYTF,TGCGCCAGCAGCCAAGAAGGGACAGACTATGGCTACACCTTC
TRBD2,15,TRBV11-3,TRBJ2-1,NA,CASSFRAGGNNEQFF,TGTGCCAGCAGCTTCCGTGCGGGAGGCAACAATGAGCAGTTCTTC
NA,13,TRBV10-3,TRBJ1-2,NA,CAISGDGDYGYTF,TGTGCCATCAGTGGCGACGGGGATTATGGCTACACCTTC
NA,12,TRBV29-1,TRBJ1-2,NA,CSVDLSNYGYTF,TGCAGCGTTGATCTCTCAAACTATGGCTACACCTTC
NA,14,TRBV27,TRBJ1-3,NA,CASSSILSGNTIYF,TGTGCCAGCTCCTCCATCCTCTCTGGAAACACCATATATTTT
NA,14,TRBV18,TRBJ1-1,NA,CASSPERGAYEAFF,TGTGCCAGCTCGCCAGAGAGGGGGGCATATGAAGCTTTCTTT
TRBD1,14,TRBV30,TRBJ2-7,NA,CAWRARDSPYEQYF,TGTGCCTGGAGGGCACGGGACAGCCCCTACGAGCAGTACTTC
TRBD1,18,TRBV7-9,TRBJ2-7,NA,CASSSPGTGSDWAYEQYF,TGTGCCAGCAGCTCGCCCGGGACAGGGTCCGATTGGGCCTACGAGCAGTACTTC
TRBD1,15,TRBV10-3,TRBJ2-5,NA,CAISSGDRGRETQYF,TGTGCCATCAGCTCCGGGGACAGGGGGCGAGAGACCCAGTACTTC
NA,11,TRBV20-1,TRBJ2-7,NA,CSGLVIYEQYF,TGCAGTGGACTAGTTATATACGAGCAGTACTTC
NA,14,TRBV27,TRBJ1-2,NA,CASSPTAGVGGYTF,TGTGCCAGCAGCCCTACAGCAGGGGTAGGTGGCTACACCTTC
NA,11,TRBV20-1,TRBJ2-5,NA,CSARDSGTQYF,TGCAGTGCTAGAGATAGTGGGACCCAGTACTTC
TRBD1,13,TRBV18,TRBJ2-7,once,CASLGQGGDEQYF,TGTGCCAGCTTGGGACAGGGAGGGGACGAGCAGTACTTC
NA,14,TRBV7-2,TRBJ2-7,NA,CASSLAVGNYEQYF,TGTGCCAGCAGCTTAGCGGTGGGAAATTACGAGCAGTACTTC
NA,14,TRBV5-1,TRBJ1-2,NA,CASSRDLTRYGYTF,TGCGCCAGCAGCCGGGACCTTACACGCTATGGCTACACCTTC
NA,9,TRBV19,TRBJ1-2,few,CAGGIGYTF,TGTGCGGGGGGGATTGGCTACACCTTC
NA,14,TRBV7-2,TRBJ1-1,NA,CASSYRDGVTEAFF,TGTGCCAGCAGCTACCGGGACGGAGTCACTGAAGCTTTCTTT
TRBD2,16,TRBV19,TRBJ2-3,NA,CASSIELSGSSDTQYF,TGTGCCAGTAGTATTGAGCTGAGCGGGAGCTCAGATACGCAGTATTTT
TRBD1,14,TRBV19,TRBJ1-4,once,CASRDRGRGEKLFF,TGTGCCAGTAGGGACAGGGGGCGCGGTGAAAAACTGTTTTTT
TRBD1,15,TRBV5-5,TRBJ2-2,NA,CASSQNRGVGGELFF,TGTGCCAGCAGCCAGAACAGGGGGGTCGGCGGGGAGCTGTTTTTT
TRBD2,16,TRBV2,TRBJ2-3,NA,CASSEALLGGGGTQYF,TGTGCCAGCAGTGAAGCGCTTCTCGGGGGGGGTGGCACGCAGTATTTT
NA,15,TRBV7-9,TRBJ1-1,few,CASSHKGARSTEAFF,TGTGCCAGCAGCCACAAAGGGGCCCGGTCCACTGAAGCTTTCTTT
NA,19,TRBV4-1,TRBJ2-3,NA,CASSQVVVPGVMSTDTQYF,TGCGCCAGCAGCCAAGTCGTGGTTCCGGGAGTGATGAGCACAGATACGCAGTATTTT
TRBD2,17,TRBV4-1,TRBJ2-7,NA,CASSQDPGLAAPYEQYF,TGCGCCAGCAGCCAAGATCCAGGACTAGCTGCCCCCTACGAGCAGTACTTC
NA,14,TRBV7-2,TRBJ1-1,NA,CASSLKQGDTEAFF,TGTGCCAGCAGCTTGAAACAGGGAGACACTGAAGCTTTCTTT
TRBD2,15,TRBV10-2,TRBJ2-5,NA,CASSAPSGVEETQYF,TGCGCCAGCAGTGCACCCAGCGGGGTTGAAGAGACCCAGTACTTC
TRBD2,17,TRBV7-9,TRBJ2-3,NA,CASSFGVAGDGIDTQYF,TGTGCCAGCAGCTTTGGGGTAGCGGGAGATGGGATTGATACGCAGTATTTT
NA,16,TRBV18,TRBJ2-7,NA,CASSPPEGSGFYEQYF,TGTGCCAGCTCACCACCGGAGGGGTCTGGGTTCTACGAGCAGTACTTC
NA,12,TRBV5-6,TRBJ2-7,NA,CASSLEDYEQYF,TGTGCCAGCAGCTTGGAGGACTACGAGCAGTACTTC
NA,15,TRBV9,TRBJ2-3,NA,CASSAGQYGTDTQYF,TGTGCCAGCAGCGCAGGACAGTACGGCACAGATACGCAGTATTTT
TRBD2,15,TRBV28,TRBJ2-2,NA,CASSSAGGRTGELFF,TGTGCCAGCAGTTCGGCGGGGGGGCGCACCGGGGAGCTGTTTTTT